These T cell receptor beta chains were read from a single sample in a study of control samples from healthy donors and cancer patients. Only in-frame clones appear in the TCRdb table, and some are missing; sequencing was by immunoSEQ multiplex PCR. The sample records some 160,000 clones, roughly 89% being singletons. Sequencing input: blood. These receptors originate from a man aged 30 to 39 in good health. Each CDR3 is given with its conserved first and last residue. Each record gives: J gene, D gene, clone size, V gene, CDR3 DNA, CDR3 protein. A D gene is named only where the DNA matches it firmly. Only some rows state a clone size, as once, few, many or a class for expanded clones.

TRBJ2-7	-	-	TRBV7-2	TGTGCCAGCAGCTTAGGTTTGGGACCCGCTTTGGGGGAGCAGTACTTC	CASSLGLGPALGEQYF
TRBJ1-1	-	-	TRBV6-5	TGTGCGATTGGGGAGGTGTGGAACACTGAAGCTTTCTTT	CAIGEVWNTEAFF
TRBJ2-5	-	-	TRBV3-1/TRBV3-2	TGTGCCAGCAGCCAAGATCAGGGGACCGTCGGGGAGACCCAGTACTTC	CASSQDQGTVGETQYF
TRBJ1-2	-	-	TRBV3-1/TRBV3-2	TGTGCCAGCAGCCAAGATAGGGTCGGAGGGGGCTATGGCTACACCTTC	CASSQDRVGGGYGYTF
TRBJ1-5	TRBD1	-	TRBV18	TGTGCCAGCTCATCCGATAGACAGGGTAAGCCCCAGCATTTT	CASSSDRQGKPQHF
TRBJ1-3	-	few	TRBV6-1	TGTGCCAGCAGTGAAGCGGATGGGGGATCTGGAAACACCATATATTTT	CASSEADGGSGNTIYF
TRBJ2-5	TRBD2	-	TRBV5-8	TGTGCCAGCAGCCGGGGGACTAGCGGGGTCTTGGAGACCCAGTACTTC	CASSRGTSGVLETQYF
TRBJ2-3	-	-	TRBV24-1	TGTGCCACCGTCGCGACTGAGGGTACGCAGTATTTT	CATVATEGTQYF
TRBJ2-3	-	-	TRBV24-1	TGTGCCACCAGTGATTCCGGACGGGGCACAGATACGCAGTATTTT	CATSDSGRGTDTQYF
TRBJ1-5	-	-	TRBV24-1	TGTGCCACCAGTCGCAGAAATAGCAATCAGCCCCAGCATTTT	CATSRRNSNQPQHF
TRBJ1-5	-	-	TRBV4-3	TGCGCCAGCAGCCAAGTTGTGAAGGGGCAGCCCCAGCATTTT	CASSQVVKGQPQHF
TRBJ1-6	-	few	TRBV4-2	TGTGCCAGCAGCCAAGGGGGTAATTCACCCCTCCACTTT	CASSQGGNSPLHF
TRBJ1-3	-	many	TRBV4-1	TGCGCCAGCAGCCAAGCTGGAAACACCATATATTTT	CASSQAGNTIYF
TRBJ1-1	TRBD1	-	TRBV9	TGTGCCAGCAATGAGGGGGCAGGGACTGAAGCTTTCTTT	CASNEGAGTEAFF
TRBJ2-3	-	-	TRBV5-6	TGTGCCAGCAGCACCCGCACAGATACGCAGTATTTT	CASSTRTDTQYF
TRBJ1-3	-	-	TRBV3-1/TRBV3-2	TGTGCCAGCAGTCAAGCTGGAAACACCATATATTTT	CASSQAGNTIYF
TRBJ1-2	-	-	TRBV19	TGTGCCAGTAGTAAAGCAAAGGTGGGAAACTATGGCTACACCTTC	CASSKAKVGNYGYTF
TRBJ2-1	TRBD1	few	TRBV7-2	TGTGCCAGCAGCTTGACAGGGGCGGGTTACGATGAGCAGTTCTTC	CASSLTGAGYDEQFF
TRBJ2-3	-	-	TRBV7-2	TGTGCCAGCGGCCCTCGAAGAACAGATACGCAGTATTTT	CASGPRRTDTQYF
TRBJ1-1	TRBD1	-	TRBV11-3	TGTGCCAGCAGCACAGGGGGTAGCACTGAAGCTTTCTTT	CASSTGGSTEAFF
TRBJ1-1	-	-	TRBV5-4	TGTGCCAGCAGCCGGACATCGAACACTGAAGCTTTCTTT	CASSRTSNTEAFF
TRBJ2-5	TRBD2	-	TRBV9	TGTGCCAGCAGCGTAGATGGTAGCGGGGGGCTGGAGACCCAGTACTTC	CASSVDGSGGLETQYF
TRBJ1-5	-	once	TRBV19	TGTGCCAGTAGTATGTCGGCCTCCAGCGGCAATCAGCCCCAGCATTTT	CASSMSASSGNQPQHF
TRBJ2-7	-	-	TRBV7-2	TGTGCCAGCAGCTTTCTATTTAGCGGCCCCTACGAGCAGTACTTC	CASSFLFSGPYEQYF
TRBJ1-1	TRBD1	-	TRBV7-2	TGTGCCAGCAGCTCCCGGGGACAGGGAAGTACTGAAGCTTTCTTT	CASSSRGQGSTEAFF
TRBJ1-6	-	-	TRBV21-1	TGTGCCAGCAGCAAAAGTGGTATGGGACAGGGTAATTCACCCCTCCACTTT	CASSKSGMGQGNSPLHF
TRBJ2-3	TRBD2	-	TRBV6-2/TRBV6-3	TGTGCCAGCAGTGGCGGGAGGGCCACAGATACGCAGTATTTT	CASSGGRATDTQYF
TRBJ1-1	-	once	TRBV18	TGTGCCAGCTCACAGGGGTTGAACACTGAAGCTTTCTTT	CASSQGLNTEAFF
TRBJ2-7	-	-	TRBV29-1	TGCAGCGTTGAAGATGGACGGTTCATGGAGCAGTACTTC	CSVEDGRFMEQYF
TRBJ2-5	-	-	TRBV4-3	TGCGCCAGCAGCCAAGATGGCGAAGACCAAGAGACCCAGTACTTC	CASSQDGEDQETQYF
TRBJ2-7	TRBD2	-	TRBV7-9	TGTGCCAGCAGCTTTTCTAGCGGGAGTTACGAGCAGTACTTC	CASSFSSGSYEQYF
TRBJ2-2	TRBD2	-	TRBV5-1	TGCGCCAGCAGCTTTCTAGCGGGGGATAACACCGGGGAGCTGTTTTTT	CASSFLAGDNTGELFF
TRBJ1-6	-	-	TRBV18	TGTGCCAGCTCCCCCTTCTCGAGTTCACCCCTCCACTTT	CASSPFSSSPLHF
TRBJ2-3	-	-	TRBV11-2	TGTGCCAGCAGCTTAGATCGAGCAGATACGCAGTATTTT	CASSLDRADTQYF
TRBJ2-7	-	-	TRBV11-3	TGTGCCAGCAGCTTAGGCCCCCCTGGACAAAGCTCCTACGAGCAGTACTTC	CASSLGPPGQSSYEQYF
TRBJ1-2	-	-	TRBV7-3	TGTGCCAGCAGCTCCGGGGCCGGGACGCTCACCTTC	CASSSGAGTLTF
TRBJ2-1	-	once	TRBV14	TGTGCCAGCAGCCAAGGACAGAGGGTCAACAATGAGCAGTTCTTC	CASSQGQRVNNEQFF
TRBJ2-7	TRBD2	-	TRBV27	TGTGCCAGCAGTTTAACGGGGGGGGCGCTTTTCTACGAGCAGTACTTC	CASSLTGGALFYEQYF
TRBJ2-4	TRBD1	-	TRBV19	TGTGCCAGTAGCGGTAGAGGGGGCTCTAACAAAAACATTCAGTACTTC	CASSGRGGSNKNIQYF
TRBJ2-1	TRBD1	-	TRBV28	TGTGCCAGCAGTTTCCCCGGACAGGGACGGGGCAATGAGCAGTTCTTC	CASSFPGQGRGNEQFF
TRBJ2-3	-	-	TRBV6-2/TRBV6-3	TGTGCCAGCAGTTACCGGCGGAGCACAGATACGCAGTATTTT	CASSYRRSTDTQYF
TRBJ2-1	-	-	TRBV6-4	TGTGCCAGCAGTGACGAAGCAGCGACCTACAATGAGCAGTTCTTC	CASSDEAATYNEQFF
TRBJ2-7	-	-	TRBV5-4	TGTGCCAGCAGCTCGGGACCGAAATCCTACGAGCAGTACTTC	CASSSGPKSYEQYF
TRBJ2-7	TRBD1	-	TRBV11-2	TGTGCCAGCAGCACCTCCGGACGGACAGGGGGCCATACGAGATACGAGCAGTACTTC	CASSTSGRTGGHTRYEQYF
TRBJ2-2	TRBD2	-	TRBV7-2	TGTGCCAGCAGCGGGGGGACTAGCGGGAGTTGGACCGGGGAGCTGTTTTTT	CASSGGTSGSWTGELFF
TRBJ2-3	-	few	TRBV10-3	TGTGCCATCAGTGGGACCCCTGGGAGCACAGATACGCAGTATTTT	CAISGTPGSTDTQYF
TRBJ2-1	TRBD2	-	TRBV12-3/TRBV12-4	TGTGCCAGCAGTATCGGACTAGCGGAGCAGTTCTTC	CASSIGLAEQFF
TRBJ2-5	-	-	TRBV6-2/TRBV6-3	TGTGCCAGCAGTTACTTATACCAAGAGACCCAGTACTTC	CASSYLYQETQYF
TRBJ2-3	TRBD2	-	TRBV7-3	TGTGCCAGCAGCCGACTAGCGGGAGACCGGGATACGCAGTATTTT	CASSRLAGDRDTQYF
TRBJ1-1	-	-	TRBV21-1	TGTGCCAGCAGCAAAGGGGGACGACGAGCTTTCTTT	CASSKGGRRAFF